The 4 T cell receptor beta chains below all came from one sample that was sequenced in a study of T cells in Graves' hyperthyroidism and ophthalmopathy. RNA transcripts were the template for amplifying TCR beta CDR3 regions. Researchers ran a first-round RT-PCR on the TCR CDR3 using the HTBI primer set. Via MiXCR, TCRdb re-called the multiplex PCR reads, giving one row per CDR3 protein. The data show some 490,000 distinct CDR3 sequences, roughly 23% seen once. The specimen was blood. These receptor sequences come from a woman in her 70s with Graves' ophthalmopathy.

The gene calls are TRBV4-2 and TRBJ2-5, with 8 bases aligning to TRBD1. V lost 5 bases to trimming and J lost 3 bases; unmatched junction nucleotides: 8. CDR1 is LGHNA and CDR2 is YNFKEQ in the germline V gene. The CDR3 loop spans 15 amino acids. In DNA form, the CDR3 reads TGTGCCAGCAGCTACTCCGGGACAGGAAAAGAGACCCAGTACTTC. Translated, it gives CASSYSGTGKETQYF.

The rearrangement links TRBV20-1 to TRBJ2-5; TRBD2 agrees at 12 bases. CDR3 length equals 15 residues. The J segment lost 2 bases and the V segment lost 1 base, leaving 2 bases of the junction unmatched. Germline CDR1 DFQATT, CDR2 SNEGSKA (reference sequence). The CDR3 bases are TGCAGTGCTAGAGGTGGACTAGCGGGACAAGAGACCCAGTACTTC. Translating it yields CSARGGLAGQETQYF.

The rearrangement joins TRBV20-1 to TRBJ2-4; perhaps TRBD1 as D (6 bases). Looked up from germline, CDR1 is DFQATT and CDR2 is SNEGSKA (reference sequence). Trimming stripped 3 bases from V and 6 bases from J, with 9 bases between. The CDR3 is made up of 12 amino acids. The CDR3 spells CSASGQSNIQYF. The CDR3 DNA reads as TGCAGTGCTAGTGGACAGTCAAACATTCAGTACTTC.

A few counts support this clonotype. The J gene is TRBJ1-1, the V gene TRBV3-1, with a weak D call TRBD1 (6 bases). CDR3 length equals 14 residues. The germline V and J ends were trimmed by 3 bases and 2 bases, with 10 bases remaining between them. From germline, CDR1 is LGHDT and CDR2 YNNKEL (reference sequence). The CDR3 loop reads CASSHQGINTEAFF. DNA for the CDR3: TGTGCCAGCAGCCACCAGGGGATTAACACTGAAGCTTTCTTT.